The entry below gives a single T cell receptor (beta chain) sequence along with its context. Its cognate antigen is unknown. Losses at the gene ends were 6 bases for V and 8 bases for J; bases not matched to a gene: 9. The CDR3 loop spans 13 amino acids. Germline V CDR1 and CDR2: MNHEY, SVGAGI. This sample stems from a study of OX40 agonist ivuxolimab in advanced cancers. Study details: Every patient in dose escalation had hepatocellular carcinoma, melanoma, renal cell or head and neck cancer.

Assay: immunoSEQ multiplex PCR; the TCRdb copy retains only in-frame clones and omits some. The repertoire holds tens of thousands of clones, with approximately 86% as singletons. Whole-study findings and limits: The study found among the lowest clonal expansion in partial responders at 0.1-3.0 mg/kg. Averaged across samples, CD8+ T cells carried more expanded clones than CD4+ did. At 0.1 to 3.0 mg/kg, CD4+ and CD8+ blood T cells expanded clonally by week 6.

The chain combines TRBV6-5 with TRBJ1-2; TRBD1 agrees at 7 bases. The source was CD4+ or CD8+ T cells sorted from blood, collected in a trial of the OX40 agonist ivuxolimab. The sequence was collected from an adult with an advanced solid tumor such as melanoma, head and neck, liver or kidney cancer. The CDR3 DNA reads as TGTGCCAGCAGACCGACAGGGCTTGACGGCTACACCTTC. Translated: CASRPTGLDGYTF.